This T cell receptor (beta chain) was recovered during a study of cytomegalovirus exposure and HLA in healthy donors. The study's findings and limits: About 87% or about 30% of the time was how often most TCR beta V segments were productive, according to an earlier analysis.

These donors, healthy bone marrow donors, were studied. 13 Jbeta primers and 60 Vbeta primers were used for the PCR. Authors' processing steps: Unique TCR beta chains totaled approximately 83 million in a later count, with roughly 11 million of them shared. Libraries were prepared by immunoSEQ multiplex PCR; TCRdb keeps only in-frame clonotypes and omits some of them. V, J and clone size reflect that table, while D and trimming were determined from the DNA. The sample contains fewer than 130,000 clones, 65% to 75% of which appear only once. With respect to this clone: What it recognizes is unknown.

The germline V and J ends were trimmed by 5 bases and 2 bases, with 14 bases remaining between them. This CDR3 region has 15 residues. In germline, CDR1 is SEHNR, CDR2 FQNEAQ (reference sequence). The origin of this receptor is a man aged 35-49 years in good health and CMV-seropositive. The sequenced sample consisted of PBMCs. The chain has TRBV7-9 and TRBJ2-3; possibly TRBD2 for D (6 bases). CDR3 nucleotides: TGTGCCAGCAGCGTCGGGGACTCCCCCACAGATACGCAGTATTTT. This sequence encodes CASSVGDSPTDTQYF.